Included here is one T cell receptor beta chain sequence, with context. The CDR3 runs to 15 residues. Trimming at V came to 2 bases and at J to 4 bases, leaving 5 bases not matched to a gene. The germline V gene encodes CDR1 SGHRS and CDR2 YFSETQ. In the study's own analysis: Reference gene primer amplification in the assay estimated nucleated cell counts. TCRdb keeps only in-frame clones here, not all; method: immunoSEQ multiplex PCR. D and trimming come from the DNA, and the V and J calls and clone size come from that table. The data show over 150,000 clones, with 80% to 90% seen just once and 7% to 10% held by the top ten. The record originates from a study of blood T cell repertoires in COVID-19. Study background: Sites in the United States, Italy and Spain provided acute and convalescent COVID-19 samples. PBMCs, B-cell-depleted T cells, or T cells were the source of the cDNA or gDNA that made up the material.

The chain uses TRBV5-1 and TRBJ2-1; 8 bases are a match to TRBD2. The TCR originated in a man in his fifties with active or convalescent COVID-19. Sample: peripheral blood. In DNA, the CDR3 is TGCGCCAGCAGCTTCCGGCGGGGGGAGTACAATGAGCAGTTCTTC. It yields the protein CASSFRRGEYNEQFF.